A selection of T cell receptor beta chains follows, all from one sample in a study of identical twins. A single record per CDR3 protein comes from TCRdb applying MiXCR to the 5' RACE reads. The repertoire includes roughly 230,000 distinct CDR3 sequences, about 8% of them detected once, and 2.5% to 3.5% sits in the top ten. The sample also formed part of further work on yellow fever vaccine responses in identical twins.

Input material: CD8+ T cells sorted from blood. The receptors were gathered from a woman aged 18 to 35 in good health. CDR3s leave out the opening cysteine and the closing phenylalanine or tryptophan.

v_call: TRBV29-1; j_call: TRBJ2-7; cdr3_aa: SVGQASYEQY
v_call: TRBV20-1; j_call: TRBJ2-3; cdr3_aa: SARGSSGGAIDTQY
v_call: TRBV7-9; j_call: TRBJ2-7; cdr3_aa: ASSGLAEVYEQY
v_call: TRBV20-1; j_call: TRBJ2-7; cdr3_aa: SGRGPLSYEQY
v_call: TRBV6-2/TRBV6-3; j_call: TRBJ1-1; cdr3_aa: ASSEQGRAEAF
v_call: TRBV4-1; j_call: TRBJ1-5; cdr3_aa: ASSQDGGPQH
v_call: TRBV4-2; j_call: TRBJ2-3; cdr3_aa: ASSQEARLAGADTQY
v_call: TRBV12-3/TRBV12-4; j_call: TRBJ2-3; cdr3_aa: ASSFINGAGVSDTQY
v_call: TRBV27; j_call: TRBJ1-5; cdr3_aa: ASSWTGDQPQH
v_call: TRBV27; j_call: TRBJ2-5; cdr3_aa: ASSLSRTGAPSGETQY
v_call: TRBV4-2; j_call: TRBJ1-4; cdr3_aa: ASSQDHGVLGEKLF
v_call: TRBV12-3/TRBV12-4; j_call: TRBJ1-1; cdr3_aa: ASSSSTGHTEAF
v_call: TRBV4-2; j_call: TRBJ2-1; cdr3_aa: ASSQVIAGGPSYNEQF
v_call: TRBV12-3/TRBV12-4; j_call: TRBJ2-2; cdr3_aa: ASSLDPGLANTGELF
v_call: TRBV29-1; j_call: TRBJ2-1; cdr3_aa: SVGGGNYNEQF
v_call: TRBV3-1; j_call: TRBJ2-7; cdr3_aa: ASSPDTGLAAYEQY
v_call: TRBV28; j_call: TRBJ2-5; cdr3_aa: ASSSFLKGDSRGSQETQY
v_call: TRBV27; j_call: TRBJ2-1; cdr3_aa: AISENQREGLNEQF